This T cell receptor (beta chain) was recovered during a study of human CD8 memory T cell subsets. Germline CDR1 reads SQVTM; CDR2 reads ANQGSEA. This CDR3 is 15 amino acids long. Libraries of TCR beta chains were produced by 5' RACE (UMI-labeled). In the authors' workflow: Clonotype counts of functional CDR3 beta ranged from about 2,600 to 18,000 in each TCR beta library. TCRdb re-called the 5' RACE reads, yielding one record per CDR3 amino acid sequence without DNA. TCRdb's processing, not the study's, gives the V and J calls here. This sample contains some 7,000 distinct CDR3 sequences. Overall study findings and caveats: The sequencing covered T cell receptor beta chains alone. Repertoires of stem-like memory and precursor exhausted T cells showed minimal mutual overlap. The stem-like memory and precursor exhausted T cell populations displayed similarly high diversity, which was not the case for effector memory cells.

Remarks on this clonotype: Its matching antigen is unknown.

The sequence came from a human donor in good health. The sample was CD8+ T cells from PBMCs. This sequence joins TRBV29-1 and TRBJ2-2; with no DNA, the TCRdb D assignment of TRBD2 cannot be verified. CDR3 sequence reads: CSVGDKEENTGELFF.